This T cell receptor (beta chain) appears in the sequencing data of a study of T cell repertoires in cytomegalovirus infection. TCRdb reprocessed the reads with MiXCR, giving one entry per CDR3 protein. The table records roughly 990,000 distinct CDR3 sequences, roughly 31% of them present only once. CDR1 is SGHVS, CDR2 FQNEAQ, per germline. Trimming took off 5 bases at V and 1 base at J, with 14 bases between the two ends. The length of the CDR3 is 16 residues. Concerning this clonotype itself: The antigen is undetermined. No conserved phenylalanine or tryptophan ends this CDR3, so it is likely a read error.

V usage is TRBV7-8 and J usage is TRBJ2-2; D might be TRBD1 or TRBD2, each matching 5 bases. The TCR originated in a human donor in good health (CMV status not recorded). Some clones in this sample may be carry-over from other donors' samples. Sequencing used cultured CD8+ T cells from PBMCs, obtained from culture after CMV antigen stimulation. This chain's CDR3 is CASSLTGTRNTGELFV. The CDR3 DNA reads TGTGCCAGCAGCCTCACCGGGACGAGGAACACCGGGGAGCTGTTTGTT.